Sequencing of this T cell receptor beta chain was carried out in a study of T cell repertoires in cytomegalovirus infection (dated by TCRdb to about 2019). Study-wide context: Recently identified HLA-C-restricted CMV epitopes, whose presentation resists viral immunomodulation, were targeted by peptide stimulations together with well-studied HLA-B-restricted epitopes. Donor HLA type was relevant to the analysis, as public TCR beta signatures indicated carriage of CMV infection together with the matching HLA type.

The research as a whole found: In the ex vivo response, HLA-C-restricted CMV-specific TCR beta clonotypes were dominant, and in two of eight donors the single most frequent clonotype came from this HLA-C-restricted group. In both this cohort and an independent roughly 350-donor cohort, the cumulative frequency of public TCR beta family members distinguished carriers of CMV infection plus the relevant HLA type.

The sample's treatment or condition label, decoded: in vitro stimulation with specific CMV peptide epitopes to enrich CMV-specific T cells. V was cut back by 5 bases and J by 6 bases, leaving a gap of 17 bases between them. CDR3 length: 15 amino acids, cysteine to phenylalanine. Just CDR3 DNA is preserved here, 45 bases in frame from base 1. Concerning this clonotype: Its cognate antigen has yet to be identified. Base quality data are lacking; no much larger clone is found one base away.

Sequencing was carried out with an Illumina HiSeq 1500. The public sequencing data were trimmed at Q25 with fastp and processed into clonotypes with MiXCR by TCRdb, which kept only in-frame beta chains. Rows with one shared CDR3 protein collapse into an entry with the most common genes and DNA. The sample data list some 800,000 distinct CDR3 sequences, and almost 30% of these were observed just once. The ten biggest clones cover around 13% of the sample. The receptor's source is a human donor in good health (CMV status not recorded). Some clones in this sample may be carry-over from other donors' samples. The V and J segments used are TRBV12-3 or TRBV12-4 and TRBJ2-1; the D gene is possibly TRBD1 or TRBD2, each agreeing over 6 bases. This material consisted of cultured CD8+ T cells from PBMCs, taken from culture after CMV antigen stimulation. The nucleotides read TGTGCCAGCAGTCTACAGGGTCAAGCGGGCAATGAGCAGTTCTTC. It encodes CASSLQGQAGNEQFF.